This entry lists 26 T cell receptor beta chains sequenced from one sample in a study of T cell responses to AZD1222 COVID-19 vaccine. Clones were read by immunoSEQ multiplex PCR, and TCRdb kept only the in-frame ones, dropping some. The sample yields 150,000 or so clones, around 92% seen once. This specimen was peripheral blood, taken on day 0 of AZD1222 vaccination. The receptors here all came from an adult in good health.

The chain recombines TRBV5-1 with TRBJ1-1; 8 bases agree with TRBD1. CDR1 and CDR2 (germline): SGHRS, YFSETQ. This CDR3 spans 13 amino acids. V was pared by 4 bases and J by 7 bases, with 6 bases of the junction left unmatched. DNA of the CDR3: TGCGCCAGCAGCCTCTGGACAGGGATTGAAGCTTTCTTT. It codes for CASSLWTGIEAFF.

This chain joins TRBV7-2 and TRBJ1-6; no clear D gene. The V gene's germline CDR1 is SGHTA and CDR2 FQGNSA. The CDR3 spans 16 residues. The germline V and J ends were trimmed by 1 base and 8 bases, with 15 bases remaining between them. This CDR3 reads CASSLVAGNRHSPLHF. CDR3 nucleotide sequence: TGTGCCAGCAGCTTAGTGGCCGGTAACCGCCATTCACCCCTCCACTTT.

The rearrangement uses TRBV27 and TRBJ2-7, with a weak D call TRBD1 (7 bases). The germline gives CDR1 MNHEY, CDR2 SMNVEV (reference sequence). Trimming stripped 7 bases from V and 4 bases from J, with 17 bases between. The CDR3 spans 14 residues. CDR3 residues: CASMEGTEEYEQYF. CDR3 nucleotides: TGTGCCAGCATGGAGGGGACAGAAGAATACGAGCAGTACTTC.

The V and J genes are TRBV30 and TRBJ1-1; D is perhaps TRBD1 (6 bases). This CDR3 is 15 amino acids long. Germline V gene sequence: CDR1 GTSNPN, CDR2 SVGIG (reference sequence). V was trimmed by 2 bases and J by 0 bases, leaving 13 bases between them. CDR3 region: CAWSSQGGLNTEAFF. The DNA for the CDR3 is TGTGCCTGGAGTTCACAGGGAGGGCTGAACACTGAAGCTTTCTTT.

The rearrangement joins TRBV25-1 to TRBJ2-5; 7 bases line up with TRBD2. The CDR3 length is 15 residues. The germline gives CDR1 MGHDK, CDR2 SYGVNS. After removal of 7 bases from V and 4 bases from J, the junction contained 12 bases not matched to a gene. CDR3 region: CASTPRGGMGETQYF. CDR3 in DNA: TGTGCCAGCACTCCCCGCGGGGGAATGGGAGAGACCCAGTACTTC. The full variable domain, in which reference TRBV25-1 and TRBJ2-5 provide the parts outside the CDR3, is EADIYQTPRYLVIGTGKKITLECSQTMGHDKMYWYQQDPGMELHLIHYSYGVNSTEKGDLSSESTVSRIRTEHFPLTLESARPSHTSQYLCASTPRGGMGETQYFGPGTRLLVL.

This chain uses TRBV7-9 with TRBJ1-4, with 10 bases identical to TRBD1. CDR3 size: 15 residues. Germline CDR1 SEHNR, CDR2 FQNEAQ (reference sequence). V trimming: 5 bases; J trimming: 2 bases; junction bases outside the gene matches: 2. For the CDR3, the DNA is TGTGCCAGCAGCGTGACAGGGGGCACTAATGAAAAACTGTTTTTT. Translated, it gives CASSVTGGTNEKLFF.

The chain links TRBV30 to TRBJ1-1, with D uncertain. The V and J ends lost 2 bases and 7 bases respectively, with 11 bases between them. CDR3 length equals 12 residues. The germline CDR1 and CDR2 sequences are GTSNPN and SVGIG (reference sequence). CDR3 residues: CAWSRSAIEAFF. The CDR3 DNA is TGTGCCTGGAGTCGAAGCGCTATTGAAGCTTTCTTT.

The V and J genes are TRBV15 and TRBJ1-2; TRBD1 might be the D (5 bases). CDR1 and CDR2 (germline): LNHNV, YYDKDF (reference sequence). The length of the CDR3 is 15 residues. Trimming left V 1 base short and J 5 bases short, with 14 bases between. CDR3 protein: CATSRVRGTEYGYTF. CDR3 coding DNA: TGTGCCACCAGCAGAGTTAGGGGTACGGAATATGGCTACACCTTC.

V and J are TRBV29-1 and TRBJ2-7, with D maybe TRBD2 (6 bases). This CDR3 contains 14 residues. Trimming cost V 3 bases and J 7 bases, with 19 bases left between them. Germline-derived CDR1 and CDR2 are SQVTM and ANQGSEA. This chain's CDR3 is CSVDRGAGPGEQYF. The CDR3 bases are TGCAGCGTTGACCGAGGCGCGGGGCCGGGTGAGCAGTACTTC.

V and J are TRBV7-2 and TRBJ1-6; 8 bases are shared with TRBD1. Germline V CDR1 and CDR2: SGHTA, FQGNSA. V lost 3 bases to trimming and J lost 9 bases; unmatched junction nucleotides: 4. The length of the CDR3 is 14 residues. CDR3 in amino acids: CASSLTGEGSPLHF. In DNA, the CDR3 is TGTGCCAGCAGCTTGACAGGGGAGGGTTCACCCCTCCACTTT.

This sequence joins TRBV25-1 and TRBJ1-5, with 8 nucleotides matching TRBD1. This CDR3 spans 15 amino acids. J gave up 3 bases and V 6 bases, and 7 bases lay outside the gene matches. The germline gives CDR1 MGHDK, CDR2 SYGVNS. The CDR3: CASSPKDRVNQPQHF. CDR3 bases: TGTGCCAGCAGCCCTAAGGACAGGGTCAATCAGCCCCAGCATTTT.

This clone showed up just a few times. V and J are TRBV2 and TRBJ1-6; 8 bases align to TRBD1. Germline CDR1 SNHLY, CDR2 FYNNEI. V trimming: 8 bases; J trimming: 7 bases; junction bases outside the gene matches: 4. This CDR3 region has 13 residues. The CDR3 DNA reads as TGTGCCAGCCGGACAGGGTTGAATTCACCCCTCCACTTT. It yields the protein CASRTGLNSPLHF.

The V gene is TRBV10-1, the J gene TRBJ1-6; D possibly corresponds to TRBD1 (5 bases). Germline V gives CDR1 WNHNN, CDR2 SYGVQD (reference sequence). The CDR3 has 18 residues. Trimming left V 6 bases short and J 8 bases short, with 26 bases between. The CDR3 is CASRGWGRAKRADSPLHF. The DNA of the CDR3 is TGCGCCAGCAGGGGGTGGGGCAGGGCCAAACGGGCGGATTCACCCCTCCACTTT.

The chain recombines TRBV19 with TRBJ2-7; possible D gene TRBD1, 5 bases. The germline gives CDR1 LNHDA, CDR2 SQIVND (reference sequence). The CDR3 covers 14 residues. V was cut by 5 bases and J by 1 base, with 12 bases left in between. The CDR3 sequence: CASSSRTNSYEQYF. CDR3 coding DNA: TGTGCCAGTAGTTCCCGGACAAATTCCTACGAGCAGTACTTC. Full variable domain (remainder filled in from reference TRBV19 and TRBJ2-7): DGGITQSPKYLFRKEGQNVTLSCEQNLNHDAMYWYRQDPGQGLRLIYYSQIVNDFQKGDIAEGYSVSREKKESFPLTVTSAQKNPTAFYLCASSSRTNSYEQYFGPGTRLTVT.

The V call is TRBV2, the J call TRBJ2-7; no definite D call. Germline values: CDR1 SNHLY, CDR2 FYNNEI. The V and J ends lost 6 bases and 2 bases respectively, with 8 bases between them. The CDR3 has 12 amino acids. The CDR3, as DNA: TGTGCCAGCAGGTCGAGACCCTACGAGCAGTACTTC. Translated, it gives CASRSRPYEQYF.

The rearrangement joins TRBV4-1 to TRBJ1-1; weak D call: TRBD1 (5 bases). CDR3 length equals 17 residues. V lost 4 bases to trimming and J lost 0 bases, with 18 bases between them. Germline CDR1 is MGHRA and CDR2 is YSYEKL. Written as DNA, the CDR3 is TGCGCCAGCAGCCGCCTAAGAACCGTGGGGGTGAACACTGAAGCTTTCTTT. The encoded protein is CASSRLRTVGVNTEAFF.

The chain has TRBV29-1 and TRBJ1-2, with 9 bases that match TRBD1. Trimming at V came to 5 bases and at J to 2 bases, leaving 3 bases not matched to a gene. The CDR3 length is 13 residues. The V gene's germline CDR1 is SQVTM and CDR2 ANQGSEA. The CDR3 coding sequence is TGCAGCGTTTTCGACAGGGGGAACTATGGCTACACCTTC. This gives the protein CSVFDRGNYGYTF.

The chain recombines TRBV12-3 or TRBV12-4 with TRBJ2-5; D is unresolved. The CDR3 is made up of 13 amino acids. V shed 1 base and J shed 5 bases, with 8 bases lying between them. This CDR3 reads CASSLGVGETQYF. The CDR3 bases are TGTGCCAGCAGTTTAGGTGTCGGGGAGACCCAGTACTTC.

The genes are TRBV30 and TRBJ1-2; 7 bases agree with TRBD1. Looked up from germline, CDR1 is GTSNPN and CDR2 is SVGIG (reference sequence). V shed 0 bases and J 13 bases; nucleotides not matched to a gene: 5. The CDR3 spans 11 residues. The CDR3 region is CAWSVRDRCTF. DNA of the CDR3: TGTGCCTGGAGTGTACGGGACAGATGCACCTTC.

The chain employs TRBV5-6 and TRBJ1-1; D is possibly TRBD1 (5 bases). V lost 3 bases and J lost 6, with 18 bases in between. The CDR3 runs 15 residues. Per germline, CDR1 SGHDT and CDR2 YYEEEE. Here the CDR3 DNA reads TGTGCCAGCAGCTCCTCCCCAGGGAATGGGGCTGAAGCTTTCTTT. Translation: CASSSSPGNGAEAFF. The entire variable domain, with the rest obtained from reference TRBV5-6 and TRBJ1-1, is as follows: DAGVTQSPTHLIKTRGQQVTLRCSPKSGHDTVSWYQQALGQGPQFIFQYYEEEERQRGNFPDRFSGHQFPNYSSELNVNALLLGDSALYLCASSSSPGNGAEAFFGQGTRLTVV.

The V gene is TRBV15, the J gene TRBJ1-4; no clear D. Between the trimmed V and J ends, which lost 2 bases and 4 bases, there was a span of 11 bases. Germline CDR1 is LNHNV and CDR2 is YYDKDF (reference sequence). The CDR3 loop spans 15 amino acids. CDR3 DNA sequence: TGTGCCACCAGCAGACCCCGGGTGAATAATGAAAAACTGTTTTTT. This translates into CATSRPRVNNEKLFF.

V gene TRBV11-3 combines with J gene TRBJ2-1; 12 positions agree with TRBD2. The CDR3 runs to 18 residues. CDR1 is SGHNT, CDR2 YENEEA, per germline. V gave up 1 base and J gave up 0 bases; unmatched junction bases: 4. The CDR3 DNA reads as TGTGCCAGCAGCTTAGTGGTGACTAGCGGGAGCTCCTACAATGAGCAGTTCTTC. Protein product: CASSLVVTSGSSYNEQFF.

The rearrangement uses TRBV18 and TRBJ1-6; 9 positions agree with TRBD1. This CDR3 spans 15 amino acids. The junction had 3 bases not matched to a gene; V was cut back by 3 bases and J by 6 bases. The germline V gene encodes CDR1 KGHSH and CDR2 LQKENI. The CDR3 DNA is TGTGCCAGCTCACCCGACAGGGGGTTTAATTCACCCCTCCACTTT. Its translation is CASSPDRGFNSPLHF.

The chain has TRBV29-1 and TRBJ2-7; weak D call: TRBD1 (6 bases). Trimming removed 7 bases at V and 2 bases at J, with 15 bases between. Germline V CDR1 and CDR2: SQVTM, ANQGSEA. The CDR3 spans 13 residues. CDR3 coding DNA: TGCAGCGCCATGACAGGTTTCACCTACGAGCAGTACTTC. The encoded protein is CSAMTGFTYEQYF.

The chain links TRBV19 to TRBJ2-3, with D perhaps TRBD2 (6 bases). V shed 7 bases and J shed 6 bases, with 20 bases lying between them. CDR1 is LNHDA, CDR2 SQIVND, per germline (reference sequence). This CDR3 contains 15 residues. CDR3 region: CASKIGVAVGDTQYF. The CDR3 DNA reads TGTGCCAGTAAAATCGGGGTAGCGGTTGGGGATACGCAGTATTTT.

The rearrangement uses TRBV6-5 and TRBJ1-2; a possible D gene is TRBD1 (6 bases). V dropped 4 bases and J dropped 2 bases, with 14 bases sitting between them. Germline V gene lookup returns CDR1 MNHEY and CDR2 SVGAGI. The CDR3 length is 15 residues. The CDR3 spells CASSSQGYGNYGYTF. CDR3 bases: TGTGCCAGCAGTTCCCAGGGGTATGGGAACTATGGCTACACCTTC.